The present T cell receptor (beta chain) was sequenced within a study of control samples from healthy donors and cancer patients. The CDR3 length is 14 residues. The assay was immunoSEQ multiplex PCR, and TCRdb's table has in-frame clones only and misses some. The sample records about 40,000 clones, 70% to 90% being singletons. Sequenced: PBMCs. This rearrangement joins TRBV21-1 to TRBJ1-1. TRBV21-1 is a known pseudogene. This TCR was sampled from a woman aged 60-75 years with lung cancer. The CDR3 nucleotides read TGTGCCAATGACCGGGACCCAGGGAGCACTGAAGCTTTCTTT. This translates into CANDRDPGSTEAFF.